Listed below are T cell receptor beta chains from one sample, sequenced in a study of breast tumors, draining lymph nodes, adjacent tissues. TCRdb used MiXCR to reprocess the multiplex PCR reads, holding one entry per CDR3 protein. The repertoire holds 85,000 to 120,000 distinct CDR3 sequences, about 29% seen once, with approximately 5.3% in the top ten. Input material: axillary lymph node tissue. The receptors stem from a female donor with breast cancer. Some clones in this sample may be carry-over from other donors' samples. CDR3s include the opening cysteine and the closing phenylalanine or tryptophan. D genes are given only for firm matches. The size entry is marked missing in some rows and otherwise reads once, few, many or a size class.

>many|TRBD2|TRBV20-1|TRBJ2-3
CSASRTSGVDTQYF
TGCAGTGCTAGCCGGACTAGCGGAGTAGATACGCAGTATTTT
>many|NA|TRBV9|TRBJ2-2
CASSSHGTGELFF
TGTGCCAGCAGCTCTCATGGCACCGGGGAGCTGTTTTTT
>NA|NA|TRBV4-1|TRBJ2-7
CASSLAGSWYEQYF
TGCGCCAGCAGCCTGGCAGGGTCGTGGTACGAGCAGTACTTC
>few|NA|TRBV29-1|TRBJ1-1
CSVEKMVMNTEAFF
TGCAGCGTTGAAAAAATGGTCATGAACACTGAAGCTTTCTTT
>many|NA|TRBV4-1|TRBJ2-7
CASSQGAVFSYEQYF
TGCGCCAGCAGCCAAGGAGCTGTCTTTTCCTACGAGCAGTACTTC
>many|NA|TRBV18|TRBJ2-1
CASSPGPYNEQFF
TGTGCCAGCTCACCCGGTCCATACAATGAGCAGTTCTTC
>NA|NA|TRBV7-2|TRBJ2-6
CASSLDGTGSGANVLTF
TGTGCCAGCAGCTTAGACGGGACCGGCTCTGGGGCCAACGTCCTGACTTTC
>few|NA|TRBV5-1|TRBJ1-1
CASSLFTGNTEAFF
TGCGCCAGCAGCCTATTTACAGGGAACACTGAAGCTTTCTTT
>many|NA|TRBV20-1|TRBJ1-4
CSARDFGGGSEKLFF
TGCAGTGCTAGAGATTTCGGGGGCGGAAGTGAAAAACTGTTTTTT
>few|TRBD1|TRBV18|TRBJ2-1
CASSIGDRGRNEQFF
TGTGCCAGCTCTATTGGGGACAGGGGGCGAAATGAGCAGTTCTTC
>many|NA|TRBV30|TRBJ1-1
CAWRGHATEAFF
TGTGCCTGGAGGGGCCATGCGACTGAAGCTTTCTTT
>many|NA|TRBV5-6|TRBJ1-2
CASSLGGPVGGEDYGYTF
TGTGCCAGCAGCTTGGGAGGCCCTGTGGGGGGCGAGGACTATGGCTACACCTTC
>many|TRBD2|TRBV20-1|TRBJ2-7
CSARDPTSVYEQYF
TGCAGTGCTAGAGATCCCACTAGCGTATACGAGCAGTACTTC
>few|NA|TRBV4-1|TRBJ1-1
CASSQGGTSKAFF
TGCGCCAGCAGCCAAGGGGGGACTTCCAAAGCTTTCTTT
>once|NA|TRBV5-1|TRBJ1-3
CTSSLAGSGGTSSGNTIYF
TGCACCAGCAGCTTGGCCGGGTCGGGTGGGACGAGCTCTGGAAACACCATATATTTT
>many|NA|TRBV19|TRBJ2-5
CASSTAGETQYF
TGTGCCAGTAGTACCGCAGGGGAGACCCAGTACTTC
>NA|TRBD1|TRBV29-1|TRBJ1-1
CSVERGTGGTEAFF
TGCAGCGTCGAAAGGGGAACAGGGGGCACTGAAGCTTTCTTT
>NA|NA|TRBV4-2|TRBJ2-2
CASSHGRLSLNTGELFF
TGTGCCAGCAGCCACGGCCGGCTTAGCTTGAACACCGGGGAGCTGTTTTTT
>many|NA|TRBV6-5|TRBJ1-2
CASRQGSYGYTF
TGTGCCAGCAGACAGGGATCTTATGGCTACACCTTC
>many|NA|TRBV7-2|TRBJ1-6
CASSPGAGTSNSPLHF
TGTGCCAGCAGCCCCGGGGCAGGGACTAGTAATTCACCCCTCCACTTT
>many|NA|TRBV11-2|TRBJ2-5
CASSLDSLRMEETQYF
TGTGCCAGCAGCTTAGATTCACTACGTATGGAAGAGACCCAGTACTTC
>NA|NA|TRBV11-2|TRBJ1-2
CASSSQPNYGYTF
TGTGCCAGCAGCTCTCAGCCCAACTATGGCTACACCTTC
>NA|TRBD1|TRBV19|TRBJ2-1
CASSTPGTGGSRNGQSF
TGTGCCAGTAGTACCCCCGGGACAGGGGGATCGAGGAATGGGCAGTCCTTC
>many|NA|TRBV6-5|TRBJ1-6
CASSYTVTDNSPLHF
TGTGCCAGCAGTTACACTGTAACCGATAATTCACCCCTCCACTTT
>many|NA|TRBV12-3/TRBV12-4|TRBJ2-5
CASSPYTDRRGQETQYF
TGTGCCAGCAGTCCCTACACCGATCGGAGGGGGCAAGAGACCCAGTACTTC
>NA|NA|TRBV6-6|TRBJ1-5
CASSHNPVKGQPQHF
TGTGCCAGCAGTCACAACCCGGTAAAAGGCCAGCCCCAGCATTTT
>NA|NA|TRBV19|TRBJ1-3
CATMGQYTEAFFGNTIYF
NA
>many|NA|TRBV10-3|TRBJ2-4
CAISDLEDIQYF
TGTGCCATCAGTGACCTCGAGGACATTCAGTACTTC
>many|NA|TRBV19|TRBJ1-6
CASSITDSSYNSPLHF
TGTGCCAGTAGTATAACCGACAGCTCCTATAATTCACCCCTCCACTTT
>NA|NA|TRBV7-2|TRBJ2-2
CAGSREHRGAVF
TGTGCCGGCAGCCGAGAACACCGGGGAGCTGTTTTT
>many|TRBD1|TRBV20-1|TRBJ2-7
CSARTGVYEQYF
TGCAGTGCCAGGACAGGGGTCTACGAGCAGTACTTC
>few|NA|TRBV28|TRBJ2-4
CASSPAGQIAKNIQYF
TGTGCCAGCAGTCCTGCCGGACAGATAGCCAAAAACATTCAGTACTTC
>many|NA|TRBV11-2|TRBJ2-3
CASADGISTDTQYF
TGTGCCAGCGCGGACGGGATTAGCACAGATACGCAGTATTTT
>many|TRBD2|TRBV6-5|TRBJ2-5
CASSYLSGGEYQETQYF
TGTGCCAGCAGTTACCTTAGCGGGGGAGAGTACCAAGAGACCCAGTACTTC
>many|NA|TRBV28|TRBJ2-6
CASSTTSSGANVLTF
TGTGCCAGCAGTACAACTAGCTCTGGGGCCAACGTCCTGACTTTC
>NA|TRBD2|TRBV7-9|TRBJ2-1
CASSYPGTSGSNEQFF
TGTGCCAGCAGCTATCCCGGGACTAGCGGGAGCAATGAGCAGTTCTTC
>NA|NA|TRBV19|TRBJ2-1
CASSRGLSYNEQFF
TGTGCCAGTAGTAGAGGACTATCTTACAATGAGCAGTTCTTC
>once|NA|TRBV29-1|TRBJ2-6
CSVEGQGKGANVLTF
TGCAGCGTTGAAGGCCAGGGTAAAGGGGCCAACGTCCTGACTTTC
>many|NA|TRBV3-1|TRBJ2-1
CASSQVLGQLNEQFF
TGTGCCAGCAGCCAAGTATTAGGACAGCTCAATGAGCAGTTCTTC
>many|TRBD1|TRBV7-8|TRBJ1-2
CASSPRDRAYGYTF
TGTGCCAGCAGCCCACGGGACAGGGCCTATGGCTACACCTTC
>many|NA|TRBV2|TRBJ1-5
CASSEYSGPTNQPQHF
TGTGCCAGCAGTGAATATTCGGGCCCCACTAATCAGCCCCAGCATTTT
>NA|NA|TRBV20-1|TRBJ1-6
CSARDRDFYNSPLHF
TGCAGTGCTAGAGACAGGGATTTTTATAATTCACCCCTCCACTTT
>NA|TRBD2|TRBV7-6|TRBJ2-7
CASSEGLASSYEQYF
TGTGCCAGCAGCGAGGGACTAGCGAGCTCCTACGAGCAGTACTTC
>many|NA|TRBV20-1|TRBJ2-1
CSARVSGSSSYNEQFF
TGCAGTGCTAGAGTATCGGGGAGCAGCTCCTACAATGAGCAGTTCTTC
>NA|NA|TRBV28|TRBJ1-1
CASSLTPTGFTEAFF
TGTGCCAGCAGTCTGACCCCGACAGGCTTCACTGAAGCTTTCTTT
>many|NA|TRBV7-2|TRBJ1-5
CASSLAGGNQPQHF
TGTGCCAGCAGCTTAGCAGGTGGCAATCAGCCCCAGCATTTT
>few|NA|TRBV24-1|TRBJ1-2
CATGEPTFNYGYAF
TGTGCCACCGGTGAGCCGACCTTTAACTATGGCTACGCCTTC
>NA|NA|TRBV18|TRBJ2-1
CASSKNRGGNEQFF
TGTGCCAGCTCAAAAAATAGGGGGGGGAATGAGCAGTTCTTC
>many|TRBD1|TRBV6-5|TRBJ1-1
CASSRTGSTEAFF
TGTGCCAGCAGCCGGACAGGGAGCACTGAAGCTTTCTTT
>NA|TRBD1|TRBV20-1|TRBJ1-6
CSASSRDRNSPLHF
TGCAGTGCTAGTAGCAGGGACAGGAATTCACCCCTCCACTTT
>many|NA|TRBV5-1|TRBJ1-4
CASSRGDSTNEKLFF
TGCGCCAGCAGCAGAGGGGATTCAACTAATGAAAAACTGTTTTTT
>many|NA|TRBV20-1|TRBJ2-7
CSANPGPREQYF
TGCAGTGCTAATCCGGGCCCACGGGAGCAGTACTTC
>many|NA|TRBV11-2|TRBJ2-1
CASSLGTGLGFNVQFF
TGTGCCAGCAGCTTAGGAACAGGCCTAGGTTTCAATGTGCAGTTCTTC
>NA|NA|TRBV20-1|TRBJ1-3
CSAEQGAGNTIYF
TGCAGTGCTGAACAGGGCGCTGGAAACACCATATATTTT
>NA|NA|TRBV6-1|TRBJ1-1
CASSEALLRVNTEAFF
TGTGCCAGCAGTGAAGCGCTGCTCAGGGTGAACACTGAAGCTTTCTTT
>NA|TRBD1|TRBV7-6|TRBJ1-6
CASSSGTEDSPLHF
TGTGCCAGCAGCTCCGGGACAGAGGATTCACCCCTCCACTTT
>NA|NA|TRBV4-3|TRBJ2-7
CASSQSRDALYEQYF
TGCGCCAGCAGCCAATCCCGGGACGCACTCTACGAGCAGTACTTC
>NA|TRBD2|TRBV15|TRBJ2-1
CATSRGTSGGGEQFF
TGTGCCACCAGCAGAGGGACTAGCGGGGGAGGTGAGCAGTTCTTC